This T cell receptor beta chain appears in the sequencing data of a study of blood T cell repertoires in COVID-19. In the original analysis: Estimation of nucleated cell counts was performed using reference gene primer amplification. The data were produced by immunoSEQ multiplex PCR, yet TCRdb's version contains in-frame clones alone and is incomplete. V, J and clone size reflect that table, while D and trimming were determined from the DNA. The table records more than 250,000 clones, around 87% of them present only once. The germline CDR1 and CDR2 sequences are LNHNV and YYDKDF (reference sequence). The CDR3 contains 15 residues. With 2 bases removed from V and 7 bases from J, the gap between germline ends came to 14 bases.

Sequenced input: peripheral blood. The J gene is TRBJ1-4, the V gene TRBV15, with a possible D match to TRBD1 (5 bases). The clonotype originates from a man aged 50 to 60 with active or convalescent COVID-19. The CDR3 spells CATSRTLGRSEKLFF. CDR3 coding DNA: TGTGCCACCAGCAGAACCTTGGGGCGGAGTGAAAAACTGTTTTTT.